This T cell receptor (beta chain) is from a study of human T cells and chemical hapten exposure. With V trimmed by 6 bases and J by 0 bases, 10 bases remained unmatched. Germline V gene lookup returns CDR1 SQVTM and CDR2 ANQGSEA. This CDR3 is built from 15 residues. MiXCR, run by TCRdb on the RACE reads, gives a single entry per CDR3 protein. This sample yields approximately 89,000 distinct CDR3 sequences, of which about 6.3% are seen a single time; roughly 1.4% belongs to the top ten. Time point: patch test 2, 6 weeks after DPC sensitization. Treatment meaning: therapeutic diphenylcyclopropenone sensitization with weekly scalp DPC. This clonotype was observed many times.

The receptor's source is a woman in her 30s with alopecia areata. Some clones in this sample may be carry-over from other donors' samples. The source material was whole blood, sampled in connection with sensitization to the hapten diphenylcyclopropenone (DPC). This rearrangement joins TRBV29-1 to TRBJ1-2; 7 nucleotides line up with TRBD1. The CDR3 sequence: CSVLPRTGPNYGYTF. The CDR3 bases are TGCAGCGTGCTGCCTCGGACAGGACCTAACTATGGCTACACCTTC.